These 14 T cell receptor beta chains share one sample of origin, sequenced in a study of T cells in Graves' hyperthyroidism and ophthalmopathy. TCR beta CDR3 regions were amplified from RNA transcripts. First-round RT-PCR with HTBI primers amplified the TCR CDR3 region. TCRdb reprocessed the multiplex PCR reads via MiXCR and lists one record per CDR3 protein. This sample has about 520,000 distinct CDR3 sequences; around a quarter occur once, and the top ten carry around 10%. The sequenced sample was blood. The receptors here all came from a woman in her thirties with Graves' ophthalmopathy.

As regards this clonotype: Just one base apart from a much larger clone, this may be a read error. The rearrangement uses TRBV10-3 and TRBJ2-5, with D unresolved. Germline V gene data show CDR1 as ENHRY and CDR2 as SYGVKD. This CDR3 is built from 11 residues. CDR3 loop: CATSDVETQYF. The CDR3 nucleotides read TGTGCCACCAGTGATGTTGAGACCCAGTACTTC.

This clonotype was recorded many times. This sequence joins TRBV10-3 and TRBJ2-5; D not certain. Trimming removed 0 bases from V and 1 base from J, with 6 bases in between. Germline lookup yields CDR1 ENHRY and CDR2 SYGVKD. This CDR3 has 14 residues. The CDR3 coding sequence is TGTGCCATCAGTGAGTCTGCCAGCCAAGAGACCCAGTACTTC. It codes for CAISESASQETQYF.

This clonotype was recorded at least ten times. The rearrangement uses TRBV5-1 and TRBJ2-7; 10 bases agree with TRBD1. The CDR3 contains 15 residues. The ends lost 3 bases at V and 1 base at J; junction bases unmatched: 4. CDR1 SGHRS and CDR2 YFSETQ come from the germline V gene. The CDR3 region is CASSSGQGSSYEQYF. In nucleotides, the CDR3 is TGCGCCAGCAGCTCGGGACAGGGGTCGTCCTACGAGCAGTACTTC.

This clonotype has ten or more counts. V is TRBV6-1 and J is TRBJ1-1, with 7 bases aligning to TRBD1. V was clipped by 6 bases and J by 1 base; unmatched bases: 8. CDR3 length: 15 amino acids. CDR1 and CDR2 (germline): MNHNS, SASEGT. The CDR3 loop reads CASRAHRGGNTEAFF. The CDR3 DNA reads TGTGCCAGCAGGGCTCACAGGGGAGGGAACACTGAAGCTTTCTTT.

This clonotype appeared many times. The rearrangement joins TRBV4-1 to TRBJ1-5; D remains unclear. This CDR3 is built from 14 residues. The V end was cut by 0 bases, the J end by 4 bases, with 7 bases between. CDR1 and CDR2 (germline): MGHRA, YSYEKL. CDR3 bases: TGCGCCAGCAGCCAAGATCCAGGAAATCAGCCCCAGCATTTT. This encodes CASSQDPGNQPQHF.

The rearrangement links TRBV30 to TRBJ2-2; D unresolved. Germline assignment: CDR1 GTSNPN and CDR2 SVGIG (reference sequence). This CDR3 region has 14 residues. V was clipped by 0 bases and J by 7 bases, with 12 bases between them. The CDR3 bases are TGTGCCTGGAGTGTAAATCTTCCCATCGGGGAGCTGTTTTTT. This sequence encodes CAWSVNLPIGELFF.

This clonotype was counted many times. The V gene is TRBV27, the J gene TRBJ1-1; 8 bases are shared with TRBD1. Germline V gene data show CDR1 as MNHEY and CDR2 as SMNVEV (reference sequence). With 4 bases clipped from V and 3 bases from J, the junction kept 10 bases outside the gene matches. The CDR3 loop spans 16 amino acids. The CDR3 loop reads CASSWVGQGEDTEAFF. The DNA for the CDR3 is TGTGCCAGCAGTTGGGTCGGACAGGGAGAGGACACTGAAGCTTTCTTT.

This chain links TRBV29-1 with TRBJ1-1; no firm D call. The ends were cut back, 1 base at V and 1 base at J, with 4 bases in the middle. The CDR3 has 12 amino acids. Germline V gene sequence: CDR1 SQVTM, CDR2 ANQGSEA. The CDR3 region is CSVEAGNTEAFF. In DNA, the CDR3 is TGCAGCGTTGAAGCTGGGAACACTGAAGCTTTCTTT.

In this sample, this clonotype turned up many times. CDR3 nucleotides: TGTGCCAGCAGTGGTACAGGAACCTACGAGCAGTACTTC. This sequence encodes CASSGTGTYEQYF. V usage is TRBV12-3 or TRBV12-4 and J usage is TRBJ2-7, with D perhaps TRBD1 (5 bases). This CDR3 region has 13 residues. V gave up 5 bases and J gave up 2 bases, with 10 bases separating them.

The sample holds many counts of this clonotype. The chain combines TRBV9 with TRBJ2-1; D unresolved. From germline, CDR1 is SGDLS and CDR2 YYNGEE. Trimming removed 0 bases from V and 8 bases from J, with 18 bases in between. This CDR3 has 16 amino acids. CDR3 protein: CASSVGSTPPRYEQFF. Written as DNA, the CDR3 is TGTGCCAGCAGCGTAGGGTCGACGCCACCTAGGTATGAGCAGTTCTTC.

This clonotype was observed at least ten times. The gene calls are TRBV28 and TRBJ2-5; D possibly corresponds to TRBD1 (5 bases). CDR1 is MDHEN, CDR2 SYDVKM, per germline. The CDR3 contains 15 residues. Between the trimmed V and J ends, which lost 7 bases and 1 base, there was a span of 16 bases. The CDR3 DNA reads as TGTGCCAGCACTGATAAGGGGATTTTCCAAGAGACCCAGTACTTC. It translates to CASTDKGIFQETQYF. The variable domain in full, completed from reference TRBV28 and TRBJ2-5, reads DVKVTQSSRYLVKRTGEKVFLECVQDMDHENMFWYRQDPGLGLRLIYFSYDVKMKEKGDIPEGYSVSREKKERFSLILESASTNQTSMYLCASTDKGIFQETQYFGPGTRLLVL.

The chain is built from TRBV12-3 or TRBV12-4 and TRBJ1-1; TRBD1 aligns across 7 bases. The CDR3 is 17 amino acids. V lost 6 bases to trimming and J lost 4 bases; unmatched junction nucleotides: 17. The CDR3 DNA follows: TGTGCCAGCAGCTCCTCCATTGGGACAGTGTATCGCACTGAAGCTTTCTTT. Translated, it gives CASSSSIGTVYRTEAFF.

Ten or more counts support this clonotype. The chain is built from TRBV11-2 and TRBJ2-7, with D unresolved. The CDR3 runs to 15 residues. V lost 0 bases, J lost 3 bases, and 12 bases lay in between. Germline assignment: CDR1 SGHAT and CDR2 FQNNGV. The CDR3 nucleotides are TGTGCCAGCAGCTTAGAAGGTAGTTCCCTCTACGAGCAGTACTTC. Translation: CASSLEGSSLYEQYF.

This rearrangement joins TRBV5-6 to TRBJ1-5, with 8 nucleotides matching TRBD1. Germline trimming cut 0 bases from V and 6 bases from J; bases unmatched to any gene: 5. Germline values: CDR1 SGHDT, CDR2 YYEEEE. The length of the CDR3 is 15 residues. The CDR3 here is CASSLGTGTGQPQHF. CDR3 coding DNA: TGTGCCAGCAGCTTGGGGACAGGGACGGGTCAGCCCCAGCATTTT.